Sequencing of this T cell receptor beta chain was carried out in a study of blood T cell repertoires in COVID-19. Whole-study context: T cells, B-cell-depleted T cells, or PBMCs supplied cDNA or gDNA.

CDR1 and CDR2 from the germline V gene are SGHRS and YFSETQ. This CDR3 has 18 amino acids. V shed 0 bases and J shed 0 bases, with 15 bases lying between them. In the original workflow: Amplification of reference gene primers was used by the study to estimate nucleated cell counts. The assay was immunoSEQ multiplex PCR, and TCRdb's table has in-frame clones only and misses some. V and J calls and clone size are given by that table; D and trimming were obtained from the DNA. The table has 370,000 or so clones, roughly 86% seen once. The age range of participants was 18 to 89 years, with residence in about two dozen US areas. Before being deemed recovered, Cohort 3 donors had two negative PCRs, clearance, or symptom resolution.

V is TRBV5-1 and J is TRBJ1-4; D is undetermined. This TCR was recovered from a man aged 25-45 years who had recovered from COVID-19. Sequencing was done on a sample of PBMCs or T cells enriched from blood (not recorded which). In DNA, the CDR3 is TGCGCCAGCAGCTTGGAACCAGCTCCAACAGCAACTAATGAAAAACTGTTTTTT. Amino acids: CASSLEPAPTATNEKLFF.